This entry features one T cell receptor beta chain sequence. Its antigen is not known. Germline V gives CDR1 SGHVS, CDR2 FQNEAQ. V was clipped by 5 bases and J by 3 bases, with 16 bases between them. This CDR3 is 16 amino acids long. In the PCR, 60 Vbeta and 13 Jbeta primers were used. Clones were sequenced by immunoSEQ multiplex PCR, and TCRdb holds only the in-frame ones, with some missing. This table has about 200,000 clones, more than 65% appearing once. These data are taken from a study of cytomegalovirus exposure and HLA in healthy donors. General study results and limits: With high specificity and sensitivity, the classifier reportedly diagnosed cytomegalovirus status. Among CMV-associated TCR beta chains, most appeared HLA-restricted in a later analysis. Reported findings show TCR beta sequences accurately forecast HLA-A and HLA-B alleles in most subjects.

The material sequenced was PBMCs. This clonotype was sampled from a woman aged 25-40 years in good health and CMV-seronegative. This chain joins TRBV7-8 and TRBJ1-4; D may be TRBD1 (6 bases). CDR3 nucleotide sequence: TGTGCCAGCAGCCCAAATTACAGGGCGTCTAATGAAAAACTGTTTTTT. This sequence encodes CASSPNYRASNEKLFF.